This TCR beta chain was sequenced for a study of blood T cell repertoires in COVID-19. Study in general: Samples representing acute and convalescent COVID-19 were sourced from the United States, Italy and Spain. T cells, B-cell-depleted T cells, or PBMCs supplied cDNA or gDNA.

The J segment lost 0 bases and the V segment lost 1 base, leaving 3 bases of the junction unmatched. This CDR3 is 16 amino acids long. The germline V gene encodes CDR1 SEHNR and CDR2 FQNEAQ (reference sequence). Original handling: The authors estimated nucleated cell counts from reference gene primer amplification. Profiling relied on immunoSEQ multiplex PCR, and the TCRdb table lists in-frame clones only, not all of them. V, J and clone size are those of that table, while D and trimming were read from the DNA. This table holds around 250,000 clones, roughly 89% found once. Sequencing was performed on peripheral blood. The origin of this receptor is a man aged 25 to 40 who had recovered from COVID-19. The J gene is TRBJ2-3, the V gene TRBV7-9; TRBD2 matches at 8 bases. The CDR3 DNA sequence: TGTGCCAGCAGCTTAGGTGGACTAGCAAGCACAGATACGCAGTATTTT. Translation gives CASSLGGLASTDTQYF.